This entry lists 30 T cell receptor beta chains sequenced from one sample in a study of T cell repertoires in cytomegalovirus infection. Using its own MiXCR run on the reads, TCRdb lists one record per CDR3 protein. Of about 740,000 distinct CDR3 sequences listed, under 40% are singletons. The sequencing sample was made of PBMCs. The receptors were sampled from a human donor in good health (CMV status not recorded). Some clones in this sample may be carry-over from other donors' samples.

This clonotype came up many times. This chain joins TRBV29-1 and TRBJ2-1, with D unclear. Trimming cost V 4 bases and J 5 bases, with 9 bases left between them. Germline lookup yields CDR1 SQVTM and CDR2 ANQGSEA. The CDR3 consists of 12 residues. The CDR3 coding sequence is TGCAGCGTTGTAAATGGCAACAATGAGCAGTTCTTC. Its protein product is CSVVNGNNEQFF.

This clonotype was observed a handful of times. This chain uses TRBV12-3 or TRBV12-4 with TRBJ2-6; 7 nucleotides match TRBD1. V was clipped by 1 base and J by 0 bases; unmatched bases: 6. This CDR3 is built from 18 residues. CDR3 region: CASSLELGQSSGANVLTF. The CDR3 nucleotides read TGTGCCAGCAGTTTAGAGCTGGGACAGAGCTCTGGGGCCAACGTCCTGACTTTC.

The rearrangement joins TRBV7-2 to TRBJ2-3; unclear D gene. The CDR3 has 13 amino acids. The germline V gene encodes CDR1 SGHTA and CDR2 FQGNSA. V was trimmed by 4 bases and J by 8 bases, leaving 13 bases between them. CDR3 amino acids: CASSSDFVATQYF. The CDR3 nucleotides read TGTGCCAGCAGCTCCGACTTTGTTGCTACGCAGTATTTT.

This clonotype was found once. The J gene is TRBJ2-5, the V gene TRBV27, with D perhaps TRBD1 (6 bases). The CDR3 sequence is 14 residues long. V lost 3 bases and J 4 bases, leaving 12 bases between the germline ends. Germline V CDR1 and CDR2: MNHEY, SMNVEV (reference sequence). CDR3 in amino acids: CASSFREGGETQYF. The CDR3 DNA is TGTGCCAGCAGTTTCAGGGAAGGGGGAGAGACCCAGTACTTC.

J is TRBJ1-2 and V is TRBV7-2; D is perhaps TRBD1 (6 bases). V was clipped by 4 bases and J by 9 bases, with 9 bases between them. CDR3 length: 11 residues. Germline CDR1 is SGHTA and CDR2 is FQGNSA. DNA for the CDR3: TGTGCCAGCAGCTACAGGGAGCGCTACACCTTC. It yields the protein CASSYRERYTF.

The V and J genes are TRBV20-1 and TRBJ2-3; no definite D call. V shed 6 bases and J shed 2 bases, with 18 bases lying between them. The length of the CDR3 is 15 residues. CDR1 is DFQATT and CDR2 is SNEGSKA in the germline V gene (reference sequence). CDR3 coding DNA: TGCAGTGCCCAATACGGACGGAGACCCACAGATACGCAGTATTTT. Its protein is CSAQYGRRPTDTQYF.

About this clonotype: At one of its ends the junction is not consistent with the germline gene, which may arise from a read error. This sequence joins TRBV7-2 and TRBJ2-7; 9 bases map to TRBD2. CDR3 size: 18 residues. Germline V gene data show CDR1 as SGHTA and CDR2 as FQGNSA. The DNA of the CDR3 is TGTGCCAGGAGCTTGCGCCATAGCGGGAGTATCGAGATCTACGAGCAGTACTTC. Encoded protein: CARSLRHSGSIEIYEQYF.

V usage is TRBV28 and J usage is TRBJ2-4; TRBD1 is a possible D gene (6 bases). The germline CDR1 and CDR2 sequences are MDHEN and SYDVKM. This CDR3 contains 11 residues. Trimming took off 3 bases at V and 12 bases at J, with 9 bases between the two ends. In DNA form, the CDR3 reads TGTGCCAGCAGTTTCCGGACAGCTCAGTACTTC. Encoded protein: CASSFRTAQYF.

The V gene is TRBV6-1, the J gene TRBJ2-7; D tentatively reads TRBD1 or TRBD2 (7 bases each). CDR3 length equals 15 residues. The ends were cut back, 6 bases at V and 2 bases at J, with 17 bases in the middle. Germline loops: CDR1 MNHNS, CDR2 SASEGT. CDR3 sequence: CASSSRGGGTYEQYF. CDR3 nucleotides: TGTGCCAGCAGCTCCAGGGGGGGTGGCACCTACGAGCAGTACTTC.

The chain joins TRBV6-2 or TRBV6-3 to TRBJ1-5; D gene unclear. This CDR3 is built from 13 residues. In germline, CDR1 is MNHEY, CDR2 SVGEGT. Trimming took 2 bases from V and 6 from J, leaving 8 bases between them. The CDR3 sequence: CASSYLIGQPQHF. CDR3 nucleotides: TGTGCCAGCAGTTACCTCATCGGTCAGCCCCAGCATTTT.

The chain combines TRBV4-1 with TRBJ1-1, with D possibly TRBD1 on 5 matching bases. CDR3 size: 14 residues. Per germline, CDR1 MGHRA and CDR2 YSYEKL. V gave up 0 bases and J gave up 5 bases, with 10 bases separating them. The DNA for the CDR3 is TGCGCCAGCAGCCAAGATTACGGGGGTACTGAAGCTTTCTTT. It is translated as CASSQDYGGTEAFF.

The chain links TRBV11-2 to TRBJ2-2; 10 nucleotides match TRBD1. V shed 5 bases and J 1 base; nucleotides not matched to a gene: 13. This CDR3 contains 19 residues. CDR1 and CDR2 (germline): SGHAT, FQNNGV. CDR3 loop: CASSPRPPTGGLNTGELFF. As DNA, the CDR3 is TGTGCCAGCAGCCCCCGCCCGCCGACAGGGGGCTTGAACACCGGGGAGCTGTTTTTT.

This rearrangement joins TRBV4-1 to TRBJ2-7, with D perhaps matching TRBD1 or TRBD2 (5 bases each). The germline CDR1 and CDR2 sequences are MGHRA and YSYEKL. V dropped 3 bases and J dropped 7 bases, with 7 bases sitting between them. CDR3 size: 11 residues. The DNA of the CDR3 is TGCGCCAGCAGCCAGTGGGGGGAGCAGTACTTC. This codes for CASSQWGEQYF.

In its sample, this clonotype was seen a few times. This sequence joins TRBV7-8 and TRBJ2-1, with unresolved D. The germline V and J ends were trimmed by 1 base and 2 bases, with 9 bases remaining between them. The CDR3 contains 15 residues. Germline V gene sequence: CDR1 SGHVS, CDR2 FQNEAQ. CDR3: CASSLGAPAYNEQFF. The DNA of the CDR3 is TGTGCCAGCAGCTTAGGGGCACCGGCCTACAATGAGCAGTTCTTC.

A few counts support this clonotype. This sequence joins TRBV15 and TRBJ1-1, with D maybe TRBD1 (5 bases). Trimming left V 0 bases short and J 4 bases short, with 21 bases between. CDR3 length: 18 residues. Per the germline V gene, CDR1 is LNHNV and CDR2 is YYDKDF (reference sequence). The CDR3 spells CATSRDGGSSGWATEAFF. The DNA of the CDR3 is TGTGCCACCAGCAGAGATGGGGGGTCCTCGGGCTGGGCCACTGAAGCTTTCTTT.

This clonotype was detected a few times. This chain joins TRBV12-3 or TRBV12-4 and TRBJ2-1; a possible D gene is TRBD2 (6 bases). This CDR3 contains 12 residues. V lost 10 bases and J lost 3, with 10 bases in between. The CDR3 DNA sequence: TGTGCCACGACGCGGGGCTACAATGAGCAGTTCTTC. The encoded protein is CATTRGYNEQFF.

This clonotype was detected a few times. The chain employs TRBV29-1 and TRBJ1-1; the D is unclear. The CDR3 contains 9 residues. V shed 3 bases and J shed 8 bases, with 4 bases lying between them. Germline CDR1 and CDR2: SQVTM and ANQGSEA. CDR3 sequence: CSVDVEAFF. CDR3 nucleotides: TGCAGCGTTGACGTCGAAGCTTTCTTT.

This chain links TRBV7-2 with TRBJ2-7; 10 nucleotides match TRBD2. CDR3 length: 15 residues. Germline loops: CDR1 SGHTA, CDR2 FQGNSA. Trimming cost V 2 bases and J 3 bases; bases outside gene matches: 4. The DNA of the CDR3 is TGTGCCAGCAGCTTACAAAGCGGGAGGGTCTACGAGCAGTACTTC. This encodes CASSLQSGRVYEQYF.

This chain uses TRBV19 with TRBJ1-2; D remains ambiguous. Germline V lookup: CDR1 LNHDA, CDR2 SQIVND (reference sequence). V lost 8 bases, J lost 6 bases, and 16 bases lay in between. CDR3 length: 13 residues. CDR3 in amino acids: CASLGLGWNGYTF. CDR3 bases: TGTGCCAGTCTCGGGTTAGGTTGGAATGGCTACACCTTC. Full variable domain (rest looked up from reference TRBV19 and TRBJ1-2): DGGITQSPKYLFRKEGQNVTLSCEQNLNHDAMYWYRQDPGQGLRLIYYSQIVNDFQKGDIAEGYSVSREKKESFPLTVTSAQKNPTAFYLCASLGLGWNGYTFGSGTRLTVV.

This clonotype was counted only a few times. CDR3 region: CASSEARGIGGYTF. In DNA form, the CDR3 reads TGTGCCAGCAGTGAAGCGCGCGGTATTGGTGGCTACACCTTC. The chain has TRBV6-1 and TRBJ1-2; D uncertain. The CDR3 has 14 residues. The germline V and J ends were trimmed by 0 bases and 7 bases, with 12 bases remaining between them. From germline, CDR1 is MNHNS and CDR2 SASEGT.

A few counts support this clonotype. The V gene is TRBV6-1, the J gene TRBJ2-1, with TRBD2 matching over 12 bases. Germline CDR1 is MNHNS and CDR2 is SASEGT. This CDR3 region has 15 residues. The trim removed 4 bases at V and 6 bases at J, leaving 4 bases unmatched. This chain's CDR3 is CASSALAGGVNEQFF. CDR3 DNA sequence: TGTGCCAGCAGTGCCCTAGCGGGGGGGGTCAATGAGCAGTTCTTC.

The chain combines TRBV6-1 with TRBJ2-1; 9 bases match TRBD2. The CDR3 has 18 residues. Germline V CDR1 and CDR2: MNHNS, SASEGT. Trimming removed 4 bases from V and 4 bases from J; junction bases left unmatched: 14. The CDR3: CASSVNPLAGISYNEQFF. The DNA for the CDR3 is TGTGCCAGCAGTGTGAATCCCCTAGCGGGAATTTCGTACAATGAGCAGTTCTTC.

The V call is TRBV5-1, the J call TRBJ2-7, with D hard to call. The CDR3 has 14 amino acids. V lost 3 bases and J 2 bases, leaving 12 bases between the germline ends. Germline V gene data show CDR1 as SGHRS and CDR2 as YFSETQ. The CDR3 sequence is CASSSTVPAYEQYF. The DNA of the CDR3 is TGCGCCAGCAGCTCTACAGTACCCGCCTACGAGCAGTACTTC. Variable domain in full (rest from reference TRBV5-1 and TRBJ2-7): KAGVTQTPRYLIKTRGQQVTLSCSPISGHRSVSWYQQTPGQGLQFLFEYFSETQRNKGNFPGRFSGRQFSNSRSEMNVSTLELGDSALYLCASSSTVPAYEQYFGPGTRLTVT.

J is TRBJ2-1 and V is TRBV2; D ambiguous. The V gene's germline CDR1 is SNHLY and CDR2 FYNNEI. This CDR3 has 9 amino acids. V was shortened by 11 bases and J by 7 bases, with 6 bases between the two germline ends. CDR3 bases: TGTGCCGCCCCGAATGAGCAGTTCTTC. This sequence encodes CAAPNEQFF.

The CDR3 DNA follows: TGCGCCAGCAGAACCAGGGAGAGAGATTACGAGCAGTACTTC. Amino acid sequence: CASRTRERDYEQYF. The V call is TRBV5-1, the J call TRBJ2-7, with D perhaps given as TRBD1 or TRBD2 (5 bases each). This CDR3 has 14 amino acids. Trimming took 5 bases from V and 4 from J, leaving 16 bases between them. Germline CDR1 SGHRS, CDR2 YFSETQ.

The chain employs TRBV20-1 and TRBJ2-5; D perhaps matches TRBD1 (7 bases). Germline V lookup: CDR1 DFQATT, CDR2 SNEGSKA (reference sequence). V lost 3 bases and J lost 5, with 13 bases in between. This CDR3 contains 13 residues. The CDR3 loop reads CSASLRGRETQYF. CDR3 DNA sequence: TGCAGTGCTAGTCTCAGGGGGAGGGAGACCCAGTACTTC.

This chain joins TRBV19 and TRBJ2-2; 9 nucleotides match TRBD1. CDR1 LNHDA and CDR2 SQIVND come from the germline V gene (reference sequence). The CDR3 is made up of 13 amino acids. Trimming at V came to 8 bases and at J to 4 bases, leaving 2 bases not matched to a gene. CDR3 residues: CASGDRATGELFF. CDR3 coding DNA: TGTGCCAGTGGGGACAGGGCCACCGGGGAGCTGTTTTTT.

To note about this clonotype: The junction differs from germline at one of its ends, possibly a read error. CDR3 sequence: CASVPGTSRGLF. In DNA form, the CDR3 reads TGTGCCAGCGTCCCCGGGACCTCACGCGGTCTCTTC. The chain has TRBV7-9 and TRBJ2-1; D might be TRBD1 or TRBD2, each matching 5 bases. Germline CDR1 is SEHNR and CDR2 is FQNEAQ (reference sequence). CDR3 length equals 12 residues.

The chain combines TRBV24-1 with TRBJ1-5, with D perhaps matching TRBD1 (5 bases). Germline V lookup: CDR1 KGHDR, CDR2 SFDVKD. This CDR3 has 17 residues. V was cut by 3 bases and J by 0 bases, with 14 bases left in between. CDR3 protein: CATSDHPGTGSNQPQHF. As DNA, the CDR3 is TGTGCCACCAGTGATCACCCCGGGACCGGTAGCAATCAGCCCCAGCATTTT.

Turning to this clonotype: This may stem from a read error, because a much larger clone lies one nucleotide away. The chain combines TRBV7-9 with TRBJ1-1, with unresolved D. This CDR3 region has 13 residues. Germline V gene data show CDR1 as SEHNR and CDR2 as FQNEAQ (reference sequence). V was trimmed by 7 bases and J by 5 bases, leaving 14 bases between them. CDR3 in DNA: TGTGCCAGCAAAGCTGAGAAGGGAACTGAAGCTTTCTTT. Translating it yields CASKAEKGTEAFF.